Listed here is a single T cell receptor (beta chain). Germline CDR1 SGHAT, CDR2 FQNNGV. The CDR3 has 15 residues. V was clipped by 5 bases and J by 3 bases, with 17 bases between them. TCRdb analysed the 5' RACE reads with MiXCR anew, one entry per CDR3 protein. The sample lists some 64,000 distinct CDR3 sequences; approximately 23% were seen once. The memory fraction was CD4+CD45RO+CD25- cells. The rearrangement uses TRBV11-2 and TRBJ2-7, with D maybe TRBD2 (6 bases). The specimen was memory CD4+ T cells sorted from a lymph node. Subset described: memory CD4+ T cells, CD4+CD45RO+CD25-. The TCR originated in a female donor with breast cancer. In DNA, the CDR3 is TGTGCCAGCAGCCCGCCCCCCGGGAGCCGCTACGAGCAGTACTTC. Translation gives CASSPPPGSRYEQYF.